This is a list of T cell receptor beta chains from one sample in a study of CD8 T cells in Susac syndrome. TCRdb re-derived calls from the immunoSEQ multiplex PCR reads in MiXCR, one entry per CDR3 protein. This table has 100,000 to 150,000 distinct CDR3 sequences, 90% to 95% appearing once. The sequenced material came from CD4+ T cells from PBMCs. These receptors came from a human donor with multiple sclerosis. Both conserved end residues are part of each CDR3. D genes are given only for firm matches. A row's size may be missing; if present it is once, few, many or a size class.

d_gene: -
abundance: -
j_gene: TRBJ1-1
v_gene: TRBV29-1
CDR3aa: CSVGGFTEAFF
CDR3nt: TGCAGCGTCGGGGGGTTCACTGAAGCTTTCTTT

d_gene: -
abundance: -
j_gene: TRBJ1-1
v_gene: TRBV4-3
CDR3aa: CASSQQTVNTEAFF
CDR3nt: TGCGCCAGCAGCCAGCAGACAGTGAACACTGAAGCTTTCTTT

d_gene: -
abundance: once
j_gene: TRBJ2-7
v_gene: TRBV13
CDR3aa: CASSGTEAGSYEQYF
CDR3nt: TGTGCCAGCAGCGGGACCGAGGCGGGCTCCTACGAGCAGTACTTC

d_gene: -
abundance: -
j_gene: TRBJ2-1
v_gene: TRBV5-1
CDR3aa: CASSSLTGSQTYNEQFF
CDR3nt: TGCGCCAGCAGCAGTCTAACAGGGTCCCAAACCTACAATGAGCAGTTCTTC

d_gene: -
abundance: once
j_gene: TRBJ2-7
v_gene: TRBV29-1
CDR3aa: CSVVAVSYEQYF
CDR3nt: TGCAGCGTTGTTGCGGTCTCCTACGAGCAGTACTTC

d_gene: -
abundance: -
j_gene: TRBJ1-2
v_gene: TRBV6-2/TRBV6-3
CDR3aa: CASSYSARGAYGYTF
CDR3nt: TGTGCCAGCAGTTACTCCGCCAGGGGCGCCTATGGCTACACCTTC

d_gene: -
abundance: -
j_gene: TRBJ1-5
v_gene: TRBV27
CDR3aa: CASSFGDLAEPQHF
CDR3nt: TGTGCCAGCAGTTTTGGGGACCTTGCGGAGCCCCAGCATTTT

d_gene: -
abundance: -
j_gene: TRBJ1-3
v_gene: TRBV7-2
CDR3aa: CASENYSGNTIYF
CDR3nt: TGTGCCAGCGAAAACTACTCTGGAAACACCATATATTTT

d_gene: -
abundance: -
j_gene: TRBJ1-2
v_gene: TRBV20-1
CDR3aa: CIGNQGNGYTF
CDR3nt: TGCATTGGAAACCAGGGGAATGGCTACACCTTC

d_gene: TRBD2
abundance: -
j_gene: TRBJ2-5
v_gene: TRBV30
CDR3aa: CAWSPGGETQYF
CDR3nt: TGTGCCTGGAGTCCGGGAGGGGAGACCCAGTACTTC

d_gene: TRBD2
abundance: once
j_gene: TRBJ2-7
v_gene: TRBV6-5
CDR3aa: CASSFSPQAAGGLYEQYF
CDR3nt: TGTGCCAGCAGTTTTTCGCCTCAAGCAGCGGGGGGATTATACGAGCAGTACTTC

d_gene: -
abundance: -
j_gene: TRBJ1-1
v_gene: TRBV6-6
CDR3aa: CASRSGPTTEAFF
CDR3nt: TGTGCCAGCAGGTCGGGGCCAACCACTGAAGCTTTCTTT

d_gene: TRBD1
abundance: -
j_gene: TRBJ1-2
v_gene: TRBV7-2
CDR3aa: CASSQDDRGNGYTF
CDR3nt: TGTGCCAGCAGCCAGGATGACAGGGGTAATGGCTACACCTTC

d_gene: TRBD1
abundance: -
j_gene: TRBJ1-1
v_gene: TRBV7-9
CDR3aa: CASTTGQLNTEAFF
CDR3nt: TGTGCCAGCACCACGGGACAGCTGAACACTGAAGCTTTCTTT

d_gene: -
abundance: -
j_gene: TRBJ1-5
v_gene: TRBV18
CDR3aa: CASSDYPTANQPQHF
CDR3nt: TGTGCCAGCTCAGATTATCCGACTGCCAATCAGCCCCAGCATTTT

d_gene: -
abundance: -
j_gene: TRBJ1-1
v_gene: TRBV5-1
CDR3aa: CASRPQGSENTEAFF
CDR3nt: TGCGCCAGCAGACCACAGGGAAGTGAGAACACTGAAGCTTTCTTT

d_gene: -
abundance: -
j_gene: TRBJ1-6
v_gene: TRBV6-5
CDR3aa: CASRRDTGPLHF
CDR3nt: TGTGCCAGCAGGAGGGACACCGGACCCCTCCACTTT

d_gene: -
abundance: -
j_gene: TRBJ2-1
v_gene: TRBV5-1
CDR3aa: CASSLHPRAYNEQFF
CDR3nt: TGCGCCAGCAGCTTGCACCCCCGGGCCTACAATGAGCAGTTCTTC

d_gene: -
abundance: once
j_gene: TRBJ2-7
v_gene: TRBV4-1
CDR3aa: CASSQDVSVVYEQYF
CDR3nt: TGCGCCAGCAGCCAAGATGTGAGTGTCGTCTACGAGCAGTACTTC

d_gene: TRBD1
abundance: -
j_gene: TRBJ1-1
v_gene: TRBV2
CDR3aa: CASSNGQGNTEAFF
CDR3nt: TGTGCCAGCAGCAATGGACAGGGTAACACTGAAGCTTTCTTT

d_gene: -
abundance: once
j_gene: TRBJ2-7
v_gene: TRBV7-8
CDR3aa: CASSSGTHYEQYF
CDR3nt: TGTGCCAGCAGCTCCGGGACTCACTACGAGCAGTACTTC

d_gene: -
abundance: -
j_gene: TRBJ1-2
v_gene: TRBV29-1
CDR3aa: CSVLQDGYTF
CDR3nt: TGCAGCGTTTTACAGGATGGCTACACCTTC

d_gene: -
abundance: -
j_gene: TRBJ1-5
v_gene: TRBV19
CDR3aa: CASSIRYSNHPQHF
CDR3nt: TGTGCCAGTAGTATTCGGTATAGCAATCACCCCCAGCATTTT

d_gene: -
abundance: -
j_gene: TRBJ2-6
v_gene: TRBV5-6
CDR3aa: CASNIIGVAGANVLTF
CDR3nt: TGTGCCAGCAATATAATTGGAGTTGCCGGGGCCAACGTCCTGACTTTC

d_gene: -
abundance: -
j_gene: TRBJ2-5
v_gene: TRBV5-1
CDR3aa: CASSLVAGTQETQYF
CDR3nt: TGCGCCAGCAGCTTGGTGGCAGGCACCCAAGAGACCCAGTACTTC

d_gene: -
abundance: -
j_gene: TRBJ1-6
v_gene: TRBV14
CDR3aa: CASSPGSYNSPLHF
CDR3nt: TGTGCCAGCAGCCCGGGGAGCTATAATTCACCCCTCCACTTT

d_gene: TRBD2
abundance: -
j_gene: TRBJ2-3
v_gene: TRBV30
CDR3aa: CACHTSVRTDTQYF
CDR3nt: TGTGCCTGCCACACTAGCGTTCGCACAGATACGCAGTATTTT

d_gene: -
abundance: -
j_gene: TRBJ2-5
v_gene: TRBV7-2
CDR3aa: CASSLFGTKLYF
CDR3nt: TGTGCCAGCAGCTTATTTGGGACAAAGCTGTACTTC

d_gene: -
abundance: -
j_gene: TRBJ2-2
v_gene: TRBV20-1
CDR3aa: CSARQGQSNTGELFF
CDR3nt: TGCAGTGCTAGGCAGGGTCAGTCGAACACCGGGGAGCTGTTTTTT